Sequencing of this T cell receptor beta chain was carried out in a study of cytomegalovirus exposure and HLA in healthy donors. V lost 5 bases to trimming and J lost 6 bases, with 16 bases between them. Germline V CDR1 and CDR2: MDHEN, SYDVKM. The length of the CDR3 is 14 residues. Study-wide findings and caveats: Highest at DRB1 and lowest at HLA-C, TCR association rates differed among HLA loci in a later analysis. When analyzed later, a missense DCLRE1C variant was found to be linked to TCR beta V- and J-gene trimming. Earlier analysis looked at TCR beta V segments, and most were productive about 90% or about 30% of the time. A later analysis showed HLA-associated TCR beta chains outstripping equally common others in clonal expansion.

This clone showed up just a few times. The antigen is unknown. It was with 60 Vbeta and 13 Jbeta primers that the PCR ran. Sequencing used immunoSEQ multiplex PCR; TCRdb keeps in-frame clones, though not all of them. This sample carries fewer than 150,000 clones, 70% to 80% of them seen once, and the ten largest clones take roughly 4.5%. The chain employs TRBV28 and TRBJ1-1; no firm D call. The sequence was obtained from a man between 45 and 60 years old in good health and CMV-seropositive. Specimen: PBMCs. CDR3 sequence: CASSMGGLGSEAFF. DNA for the CDR3: TGTGCCAGCAGTATGGGAGGGTTAGGGTCTGAAGCTTTCTTT. The variable domain in full, with the rest retrieved from reference TRBV28 and TRBJ1-1, is DVKVTQSSRYLVKRTGEKVFLECVQDMDHENMFWYRQDPGLGLRLIYFSYDVKMKEKGDIPEGYSVSREKKERFSLILESASTNQTSMYLCASSMGGLGSEAFFGQGTRLTVV.